The 14 T cell receptor beta chains in this list originate from one sample, sequenced in a study of cytomegalovirus exposure and HLA in healthy donors. Primers for the PCR totalled 60 Vbeta and 13 Jbeta. Profiling relied on immunoSEQ multiplex PCR, and the TCRdb table lists in-frame clones only, not all of them. This repertoire shows 100,000 to 150,000 clones, approximately 17% found once; its top ten account for approximately 2.9%. Sequenced sample: PBMCs. All receptors come from a female donor in good health and CMV-seropositive.

The chain joins TRBV10-2 to TRBJ2-3; 7 positions agree with TRBD1. V lost 6 bases, J lost 4 bases, and 7 bases stayed unmatched. This CDR3 is 14 amino acids long. The V gene's germline CDR1 is WSHSY and CDR2 SAAADI. CDR3 DNA: TGCGCCAGCAGGACAGGGCCCCATGCAGATACGCAGTATTTT. Translated, it gives CASRTGPHADTQYF.

The rearrangement links TRBV6-5 to TRBJ1-2; D remains ambiguous. CDR3 length: 14 amino acids. The germline gives CDR1 MNHEY, CDR2 SVGAGI. V lost 0 bases and J 4 bases, leaving 9 bases between the germline ends. Written as DNA, the CDR3 is TGTGCCAGCAGTTACTCGTCAGGCAGCTATGGCTACACCTTC. This gives the protein CASSYSSGSYGYTF.

This clone was seen a few times. This rearrangement joins TRBV19 to TRBJ1-1; 8 nucleotides agree with TRBD1. The CDR3 length is 15 residues. V lost 6 bases and J lost 5; bases outside the gene matches: 11. CDR1 is LNHDA, CDR2 SQIVND, per germline (reference sequence). The CDR3, as DNA: TGTGCCAGTAGCAGCTGGCCAGGGGGCCGGACTGAAGCTTTCTTT. It translates to CASSSWPGGRTEAFF.

In its sample, this clone was seen a few times. V gene TRBV30 combines with J gene TRBJ1-3, with D possibly being TRBD1 (5 bases). In germline, CDR1 is GTSNPN, CDR2 SVGIG (reference sequence). The V end lost 2 bases, the J end lost 2 bases, and 13 bases lay between the germline ends. The CDR3 spans 15 residues. The CDR3 nucleotides are TGTGCCTGGAGTATCCAGGGTCCCCCTGGAAACACCATATATTTT. Translation: CAWSIQGPPGNTIYF.

The chain combines TRBV11-3 with TRBJ2-1, with 7 bases matching TRBD1. This CDR3 comprises 16 residues. Germline V gene lookup returns CDR1 SGHNT and CDR2 YENEEA. With V trimmed by 5 bases and J by 4 bases, 11 bases remained unmatched. CDR3 sequence: CASSVGGQKQYNEQFF. The CDR3 DNA reads TGTGCCAGCAGCGTAGGGGGACAGAAACAATACAATGAGCAGTTCTTC.

The V gene is TRBV18, the J gene TRBJ1-4, with a tentative D call TRBD1 (5 bases). V was pared by 2 bases and J by 6 bases, with 10 bases between. Germline V CDR1 and CDR2: KGHSH, LQKENI. The CDR3 loop spans 14 amino acids. The CDR3 loop is CASSPGAAYEKLFF. In DNA form, the CDR3 reads TGTGCCAGCTCACCAGGGGCGGCTTATGAAAAACTGTTTTTT.

V and J are TRBV28 and TRBJ2-3; perhaps TRBD2 as D (6 bases). Germline CDR1 and CDR2: MDHEN and SYDVKM. Trimming took off 3 bases at V and 1 base at J, with 14 bases between the two ends. The CDR3 contains 16 residues. CDR3 nucleotides: TGTGCCAGCAGTTTCCCCGTGGCGGGGCGCACAGATACGCAGTATTTT. Amino acid sequence: CASSFPVAGRTDTQYF.

In this sample, this clone turned up many times. The chain couples TRBV7-6 to TRBJ2-3, with D perhaps matching TRBD1 (5 bases). The V end lost 1 base, the J end lost 5 bases, and 16 bases lay between the germline ends. CDR3 size: 16 residues. Germline CDR1 and CDR2: SGHVS and FNYEAQ. The CDR3 bases are TGTGCCAGCAGCTTAGGTAGTTCCAGGGTGAAAGATACGCAGTATTTT. Its translation is CASSLGSSRVKDTQYF.

The V and J genes are TRBV5-1 and TRBJ1-2, with D possibly TRBD1 on 6 matching bases. The CDR3 contains 12 residues. Germline values: CDR1 SGHRS, CDR2 YFSETQ. V lost 4 bases to trimming and J lost 7 bases, with 11 bases between them. In DNA form, the CDR3 reads TGCGCCAGCAGCGGAAACAGGGCTGGCTACACCTTC. Protein sequence: CASSGNRAGYTF.

This clone came up a few times. V and J are TRBV7-9 and TRBJ1-1; 7 bases agree with TRBD1. The CDR3 has 15 residues. The germline V gene has CDR1 SEHNR and CDR2 FQNEAQ (reference sequence). J gave up 1 base and V 4 bases, and 6 bases lay outside the gene matches. This CDR3 is CASSSRTGQNTEAFF. The CDR3 bases are TGTGCCAGCAGCTCTAGGACAGGTCAGAACACTGAAGCTTTCTTT.

CDR3 DNA: TGTGCCAGCCAGACTAGCGGGGTCACAGATACGCAGTATTTT. This codes for CASQTSGVTDTQYF. The chain recombines TRBV6-1 with TRBJ2-3; TRBD2 matches at 11 bases. Germline V gene lookup returns CDR1 MNHNS and CDR2 SASEGT. V trimming: 8 bases; J trimming: 2 bases; junction bases outside the gene matches: 3. This CDR3 is built from 14 residues.

The chain combines TRBV10-3 with TRBJ1-2; 10 bases line up with TRBD1. The CDR3 contains 14 residues. Germline V lookup: CDR1 ENHRY, CDR2 SYGVKD. V lost 7 bases to trimming and J lost 6 bases; unmatched junction nucleotides: 8. This CDR3 is CAIMGQGRLDGYTF. The CDR3 coding sequence is TGTGCCATCATGGGACAGGGGAGATTGGATGGCTACACCTTC.

This clone occurred a few times. The rearrangement joins TRBV28 to TRBJ1-1, with 7 nucleotides matching TRBD1. Germline CDR1 is MDHEN and CDR2 is SYDVKM. The CDR3 spans 15 residues. After removal of 3 bases from V and 3 bases from J, the junction contained 7 bases not matched to a gene. The CDR3 bases are TGTGCCAGCAGTTTGTTGAACAGGGGTGACACTGAAGCTTTCTTT. Translating it yields CASSLLNRGDTEAFF.

This clone was picked up a small number of times. J is TRBJ1-1 and V is TRBV30; D remains ambiguous. Germline CDR1 and CDR2: GTSNPN and SVGIG (reference sequence). The V and J ends lost 3 bases and 11 bases respectively, with 13 bases between them. The CDR3 consists of 11 residues. In DNA form, the CDR3 reads TGTGCCTGGAGCCACCGTGCGGGGGCTTTCTTT. It specifies CAWSHRAGAFF.